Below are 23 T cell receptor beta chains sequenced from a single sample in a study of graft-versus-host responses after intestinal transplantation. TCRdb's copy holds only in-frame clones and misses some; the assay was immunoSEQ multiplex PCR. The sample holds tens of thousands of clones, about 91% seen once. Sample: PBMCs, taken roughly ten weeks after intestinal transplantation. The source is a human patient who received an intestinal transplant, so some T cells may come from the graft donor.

The DNA of the CDR3 is TGTGCCAGCAGCTTAGGGGGACCCACAGATACGCAGTATTTT. Translation: CASSLGGPTDTQYF. The gene calls are TRBV7-8 and TRBJ2-3, with D perhaps given as TRBD1 or TRBD2 (5 bases each). The CDR3 runs 14 residues. V lost 1 base and J lost 2, with 7 bases in between. Germline V lookup: CDR1 SGHVS, CDR2 FQNEAQ.

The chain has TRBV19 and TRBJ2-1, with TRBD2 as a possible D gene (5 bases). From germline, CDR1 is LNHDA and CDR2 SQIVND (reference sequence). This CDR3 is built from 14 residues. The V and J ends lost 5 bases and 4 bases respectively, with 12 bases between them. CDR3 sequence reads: CASSPGREYNEQFF. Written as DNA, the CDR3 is TGTGCCAGTAGTCCGGGAAGAGAATACAATGAGCAGTTCTTC.

For the CDR3, the DNA is TGTGCCAGCAGCCCGGGTAATGGTAAGGAGACCCAGTACTTC. Amino acid sequence: CASSPGNGKETQYF. J is TRBJ2-5 and V is TRBV5-6; D unclear. Trimming pared 4 bases from V and 5 bases from J, leaving 15 bases between. Germline loops: CDR1 SGHDT, CDR2 YYEEEE. The CDR3 totals 14 residues.

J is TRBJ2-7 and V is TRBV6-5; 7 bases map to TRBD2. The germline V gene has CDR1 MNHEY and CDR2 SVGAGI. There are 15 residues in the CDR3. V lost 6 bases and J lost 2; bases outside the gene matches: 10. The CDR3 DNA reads TGTGCCAGCAGCCGAGTAAGCGGGGAACCCTACGAGCAGTACTTC. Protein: CASSRVSGEPYEQYF.

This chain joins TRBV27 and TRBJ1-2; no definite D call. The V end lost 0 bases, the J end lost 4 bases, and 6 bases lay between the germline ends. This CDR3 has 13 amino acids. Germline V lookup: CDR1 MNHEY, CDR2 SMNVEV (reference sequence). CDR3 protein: CASSLSPGYGYTF. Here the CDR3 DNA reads TGTGCCAGCAGTTTATCTCCGGGCTATGGCTACACCTTC.

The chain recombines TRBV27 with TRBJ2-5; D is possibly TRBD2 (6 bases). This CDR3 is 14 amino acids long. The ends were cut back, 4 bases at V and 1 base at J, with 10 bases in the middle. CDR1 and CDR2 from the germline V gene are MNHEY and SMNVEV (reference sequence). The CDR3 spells CASSSLGGQETQYF. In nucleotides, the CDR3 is TGTGCCAGCAGTTCCCTGGGGGGCCAAGAGACCCAGTACTTC.

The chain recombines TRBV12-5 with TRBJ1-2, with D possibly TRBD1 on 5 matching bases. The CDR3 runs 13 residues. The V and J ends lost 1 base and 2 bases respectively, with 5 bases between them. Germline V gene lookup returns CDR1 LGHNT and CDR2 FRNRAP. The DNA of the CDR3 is TGTGCTAGTGGTTTGGGGGACAACTATGGCTACACCTTC. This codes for CASGLGDNYGYTF.

CDR3: CASSSGLAGVQETQYF. CDR3 bases: TGTGCCAGCAGCTCAGGACTAGCGGGGGTCCAAGAGACCCAGTACTTC. The gene calls are TRBV7-9 and TRBJ2-5, with TRBD2 matching 13 bases. Germline V CDR1 and CDR2: SEHNR, FQNEAQ (reference sequence). J was trimmed by 1 base and V by 4 bases; bases with no gene match: 3. This CDR3 has 16 amino acids. The complete variable domain, with remaining parts taken from reference TRBV7-9 and TRBJ2-5, reads DTGVSQNPRHKITKRGQNVTFRCDPISEHNRLYWYRQTLGQGPEFLTYFQNEAQLEKSRLLSDRFSAERPKGSFSTLEIQRTEQGDSAMYLCASSSGLAGVQETQYFGPGTRLLVL.

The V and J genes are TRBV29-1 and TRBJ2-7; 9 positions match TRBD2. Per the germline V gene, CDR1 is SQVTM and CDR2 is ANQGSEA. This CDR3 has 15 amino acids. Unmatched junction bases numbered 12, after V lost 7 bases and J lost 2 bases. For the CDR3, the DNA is TGCAGCGCCGAATTGGCTGGCGGGGGGGCCTACGAGCAGTACTTC. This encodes CSAELAGGGAYEQYF.

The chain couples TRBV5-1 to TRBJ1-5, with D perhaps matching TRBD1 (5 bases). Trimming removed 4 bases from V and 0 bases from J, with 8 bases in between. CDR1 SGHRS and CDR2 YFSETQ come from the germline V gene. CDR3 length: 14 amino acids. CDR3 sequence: CASSRDSSNQPQHF. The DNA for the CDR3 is TGCGCCAGCAGCCGCGACAGTAGCAATCAGCCCCAGCATTTT.

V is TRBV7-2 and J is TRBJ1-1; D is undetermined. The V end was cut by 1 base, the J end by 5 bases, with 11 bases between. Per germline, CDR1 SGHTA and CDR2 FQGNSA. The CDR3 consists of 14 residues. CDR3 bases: TGTGCCAGCAGCTTAGAGCCAATGTGGACTGAAGCTTTCTTT. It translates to CASSLEPMWTEAFF. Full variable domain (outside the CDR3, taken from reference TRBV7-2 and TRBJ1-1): GAGVSQSPSNKVTEKGKDVELRCDPISGHTALYWYRQSLGQGLEFLIYFQGNSAPDKSGLPSDRFSAERTGGSVSTLTIQRTQQEDSAVYLCASSLEPMWTEAFFGQGTRLTVV.

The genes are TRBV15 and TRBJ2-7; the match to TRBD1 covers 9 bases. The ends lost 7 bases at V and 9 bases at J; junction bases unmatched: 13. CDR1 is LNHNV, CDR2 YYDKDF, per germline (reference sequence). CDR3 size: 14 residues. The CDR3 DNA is TGTGCCACCACTCCGGGACAGGGCCCCGGGGGGCAGTACTTC. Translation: CATTPGQGPGGQYF.

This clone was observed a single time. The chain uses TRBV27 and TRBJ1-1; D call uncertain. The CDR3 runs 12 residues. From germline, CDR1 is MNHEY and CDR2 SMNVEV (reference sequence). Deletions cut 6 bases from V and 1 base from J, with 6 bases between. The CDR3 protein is CASRDWNTEAFF. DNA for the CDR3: TGTGCCAGCAGGGATTGGAACACTGAAGCTTTCTTT.

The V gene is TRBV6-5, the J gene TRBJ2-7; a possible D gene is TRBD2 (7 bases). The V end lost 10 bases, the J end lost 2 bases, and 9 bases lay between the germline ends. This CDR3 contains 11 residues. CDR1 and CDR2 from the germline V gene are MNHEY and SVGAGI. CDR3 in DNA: TGTGCCACCGGGGGGCCCTACGAGCAGTACTTC. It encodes CATGGPYEQYF.

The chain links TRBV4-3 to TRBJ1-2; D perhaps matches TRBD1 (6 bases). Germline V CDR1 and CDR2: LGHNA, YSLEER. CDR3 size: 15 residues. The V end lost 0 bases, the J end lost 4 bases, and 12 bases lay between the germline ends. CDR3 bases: TGCGCCAGCAGCCAAGAAGGATCAGGGGCCTATGGCTACACCTTC. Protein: CASSQEGSGAYGYTF.

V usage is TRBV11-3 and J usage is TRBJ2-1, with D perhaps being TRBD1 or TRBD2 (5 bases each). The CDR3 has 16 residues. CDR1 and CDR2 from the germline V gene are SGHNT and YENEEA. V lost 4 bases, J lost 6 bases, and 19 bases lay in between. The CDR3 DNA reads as TGTGCCAGCAGCTCCATTGTGGGGGTAGGTGCCAATGAGCAGTTCTTC. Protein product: CASSSIVGVGANEQFF.

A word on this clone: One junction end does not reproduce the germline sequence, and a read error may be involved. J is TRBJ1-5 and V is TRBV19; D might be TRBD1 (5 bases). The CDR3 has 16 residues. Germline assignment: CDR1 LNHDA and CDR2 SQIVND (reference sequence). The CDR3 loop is CAGSPDGGRVNQPQHF. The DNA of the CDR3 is TGTGCCGGTAGTCCCGACGGGGGGAGAGTCAATCAGCCCCAGCATTTT.

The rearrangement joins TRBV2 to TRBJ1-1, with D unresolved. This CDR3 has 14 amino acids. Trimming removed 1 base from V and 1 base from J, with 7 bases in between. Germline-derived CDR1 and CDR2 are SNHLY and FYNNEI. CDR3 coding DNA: TGTGCCAGCAGTGAAGAAACGGCGAACACTGAAGCTTTCTTT. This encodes CASSEETANTEAFF.

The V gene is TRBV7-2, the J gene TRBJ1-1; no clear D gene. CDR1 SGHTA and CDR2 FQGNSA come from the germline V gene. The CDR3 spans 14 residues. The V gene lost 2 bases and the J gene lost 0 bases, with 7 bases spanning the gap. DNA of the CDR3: TGTGCCAGCAGCTTATCTGATGTGAACACTGAAGCTTTCTTT. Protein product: CASSLSDVNTEAFF.

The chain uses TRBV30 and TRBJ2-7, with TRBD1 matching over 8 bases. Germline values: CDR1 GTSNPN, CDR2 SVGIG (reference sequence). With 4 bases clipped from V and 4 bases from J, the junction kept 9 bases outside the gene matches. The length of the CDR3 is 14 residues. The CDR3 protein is CAWKVGQGAYEQYF. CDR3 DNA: TGTGCCTGGAAAGTTGGGCAGGGGGCTTACGAGCAGTACTTC.

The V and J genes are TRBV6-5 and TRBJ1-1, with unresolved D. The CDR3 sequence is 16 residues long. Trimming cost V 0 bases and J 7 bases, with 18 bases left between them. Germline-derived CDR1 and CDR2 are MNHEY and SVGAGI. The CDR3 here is CASSYSVARRPFEAFF. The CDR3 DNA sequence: TGTGCCAGCAGTTACTCTGTCGCTCGGCGGCCTTTTGAAGCTTTCTTT.

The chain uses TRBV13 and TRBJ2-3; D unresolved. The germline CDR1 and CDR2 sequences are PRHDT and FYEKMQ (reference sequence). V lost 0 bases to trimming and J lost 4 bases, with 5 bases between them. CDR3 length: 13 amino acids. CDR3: CASSLGAPDTQYF. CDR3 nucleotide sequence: TGTGCCAGCAGCTTAGGGGCCCCAGATACGCAGTATTTT.

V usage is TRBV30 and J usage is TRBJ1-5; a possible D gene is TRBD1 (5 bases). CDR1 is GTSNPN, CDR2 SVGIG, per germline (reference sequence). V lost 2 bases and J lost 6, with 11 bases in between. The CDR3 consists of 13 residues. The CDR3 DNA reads TGTGCCTGGAGTTCCACAGGAGGTCAGCCCCAGCATTTT. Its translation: CAWSSTGGQPQHF. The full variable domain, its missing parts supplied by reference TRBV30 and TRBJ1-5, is SQTIHQWPATLVQPVGSPLSLECTVEGTSNPNLYWYRQAAGRGLQLLFYSVGIGQISSEVPQNLSASRPQDRQFILSSKKLLLSDSGFYLCAWSSTGGQPQHFGDGTRLSIL.